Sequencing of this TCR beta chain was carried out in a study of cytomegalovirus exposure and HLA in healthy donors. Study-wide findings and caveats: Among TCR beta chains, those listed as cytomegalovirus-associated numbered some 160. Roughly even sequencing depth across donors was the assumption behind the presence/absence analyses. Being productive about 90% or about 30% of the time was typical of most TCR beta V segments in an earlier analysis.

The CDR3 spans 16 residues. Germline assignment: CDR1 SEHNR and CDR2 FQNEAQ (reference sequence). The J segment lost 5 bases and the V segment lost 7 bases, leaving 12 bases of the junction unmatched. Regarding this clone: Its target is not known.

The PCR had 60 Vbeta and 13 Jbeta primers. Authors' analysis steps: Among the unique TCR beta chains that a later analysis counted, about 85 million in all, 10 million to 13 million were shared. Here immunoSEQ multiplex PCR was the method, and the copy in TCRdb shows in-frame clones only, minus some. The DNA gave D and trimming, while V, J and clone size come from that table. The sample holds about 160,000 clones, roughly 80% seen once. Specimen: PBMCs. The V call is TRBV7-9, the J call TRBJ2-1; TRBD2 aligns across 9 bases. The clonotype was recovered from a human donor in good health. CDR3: CASNRASGANHNEQFF. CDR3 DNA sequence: TGTGCCAGCAATCGGGCTAGCGGGGCAAATCACAATGAGCAGTTCTTC.